The source of this TCR beta chain is a study of shared clonotypes between healthy human individuals (dated by TCRdb to about 2020). For the wider study: The cohort included three men and a couple of women between 18 and 49 years of age. Different laboratories and diverse techniques were used to prepare libraries and sequence TCR repertoires, to increase sequencing depth and limit assay-specific biases. Between about 0.8 and 9 billion PBMCs per donor were obtained by leukapheresis. Blood TCR repertoires of a handful of healthy adults were deeply sequenced to estimate repertoire size and the extent of clonotype sharing between individuals. For each donor, three plates each were used for CD4 naive and CD4 memory, two plates were used for CD8 naive, and one plate was used for CD8 memory.

Using the deep immunoSEQ assay, TCR CDR3 regions were amplified from genomic DNA by multiplex PCR. Extracted genomic DNA from each cell subset was spread evenly across all wells of several immunoSEQ 96-well plates, with each plate serving as a replicate. For sorted subsets, 150 to 250 ng of genomic DNA, equivalent to about 30,000 T cell genomes, went into each replicate PCR. Purified libraries were measured with a Qubit 3.0 fluorometer, size-checked on a Bioanalyzer 2100, and measured again with the KAPA Library Quantification kit. Every immunoSEQ 96-well plate was sequenced on a separate single-read 150-cycle Illumina NextSeq 550 flow cell. For the original study's pipeline: Because only junctional sequences without quality scores were contained in the immunoSEQ output, filtering matching that applied to full-length reads could not be performed. Sequences were annotated with PyIR, a Python wrapper for IgBLAST v1.9, and V/J genes and CDR3 were assigned using IMGT germline references. Any read was removed if the V/J assignment was weak (E-value above 1e-6), the CDR3 was missing, or the read contained stop codons, out-of-frame junctions, or ambiguous translated residues. V3J clonotypes were defined as sequences sharing an identical inferred V gene, J gene, and CDR3 amino acid sequence. Percentage overlap between repertoires was calculated by dividing the number of shared unique clonotypes by the size of the smaller repertoire. Repertoire richness was assessed with RTK rarefaction, the Chao1 estimator, and Recon v2.1 estimates of unobserved clonotypes. Generation probabilities were computed with OLGA for all TCRbeta clonotypes obtained by the gDNA method from four donors. What TCRdb holds here is the immuneACCESS table cut down to in-frame rearrangements. Part of the clones is not present; checked against another copy, under half of the missing clones reflect an unresolved V gene, and the others are unexplained. The DNA gave D and trimming, while V, J and clone size come from that table. The sample table records 500,000 to 550,000 clones; around 96% of these occur just once. The ten largest clonotypes hold around 0.067% of the sample.

Donors were healthy HIV-negative adults with no recently reported acute infections or vaccinations. All donors were Caucasian adults living in Nashville, Tennessee, USA. Magnetic negative selection was used to enrich CD4+ T cells, after which naive cells were positively selected on CD45RA and the negative fraction became the memory subset. Blood was obtained by leukapheresis, after which PBMCs were separated by Ficoll-Histopaque density gradient centrifugation and cryopreserved in liquid nitrogen vapor phase. Analytical flow cytometry was used to check the purity and quantity of each magnetically sorted T cell population. Genomic DNA was isolated from every sorted fraction and measured by UV absorbance on a Nanodrop 2000c. For this clone: This clone's antigen is unknown. No much larger clone exists at a distance of one base, and base qualities are not known.

General study outcomes and caveats: Because the study included a small number of donors, the genetic and exposure-history diversity represented was limited. Based on pairwise subsampling, the degree of clonotype sharing among donors was expected to be affected by sequencing depth. Naive subsets generally had larger estimated clonotype richness than memory subsets. Sampling was restricted to blood, and TCR repertoires in tissue are likely to differ from TCR repertoires in blood. Across a few donors, 5% to 6% of naive CD4, more than 3% of naive CD8, under 2.5% of memory CD4, and 0.3% to 0.45% of memory CD8 clonotypes were shared. Clonotypes shared by all four sorted-subset donors showed higher generation probabilities than non-shared clonotypes. Incomplete sequencing was indicated by rarefaction of sorted-subset datasets, despite the large sequencing depth.

The CDR1 and CDR2 encoded by the germline V gene (reference sequence) are SGHNT and YYREEE. V has 7 bases trimmed and J has 5 bases trimmed; junction bases matching no gene number 6. Inclusive of the bounding cysteine and phenylalanine, the CDR3 is 12 residues long. The sequence is cut down to CDR3 DNA, 36 bases in frame from base 1. Here the chain combines TRBV5-4 and TRBJ2-7; 7 bases in between match TRBD2. This receptor was taken from a young woman in good health. What was sequenced was naive CD4+ T cells sorted from blood. The cell subset or site label for this specimen denotes: CD45RA+ positively selected. The bases are TGTGCCAGCCAGCGCAGCGGGGACGAGCAGTACTTC. It encodes CASQRSGDEQYF.